These 18 T cell receptor beta chains were all obtained from the same sample, sequenced in a study of T cell responses to AZD1222 COVID-19 vaccine. Some clones are missing from TCRdb's copy, which holds only in-frame ones; the method was immunoSEQ multiplex PCR. The data show approximately 210,000 clones, with roughly 94% seen just once and over 1.5% held by the top ten. Here the sequenced sample was peripheral blood, taken 28 days after the second dose of the MenACWY control vaccine. The receptor set was obtained from an adult who received the MenACWY meningococcal vaccine as a control.

The chain recombines TRBV19 with TRBJ1-5; D is uncertain. The CDR3 has 14 amino acids. V was cut by 5 bases and J by 8 bases, with 16 bases left in between. The germline CDR1 and CDR2 sequences are LNHDA and SQIVND (reference sequence). CDR3 loop: CASSLGGGLKPQHF. CDR3 DNA: TGTGCCAGTAGTCTAGGTGGAGGTTTAAAGCCCCAGCATTTT.

The chain recombines TRBV6-5 with TRBJ2-7, with TRBD1 matching over 9 bases. Germline V lookup: CDR1 MNHEY, CDR2 SVGAGI. This CDR3 is 15 amino acids long. Germline trimming cut 6 bases from V and 3 bases from J; bases unmatched to any gene: 9. The CDR3 loop reads CASRPDRGARYEQYF. The CDR3 DNA reads as TGTGCCAGCAGACCCGACAGGGGGGCGCGCTACGAGCAGTACTTC.

The chain couples TRBV9 to TRBJ2-2; 11 bases line up with TRBD2. The length of the CDR3 is 16 residues. V shed 3 bases and J 6 bases; nucleotides not matched to a gene: 7. Germline-derived CDR1 and CDR2 are SGDLS and YYNGEE. The DNA of the CDR3 is TGTGCCAGCAGCGCCCCTATAGCGGGAGGGTCCGGGGAGCTGTTTTTT. Its protein product is CASSAPIAGGSGELFF.

The chain couples TRBV19 to TRBJ1-3; no definite D call. The CDR3 is 17 residues long. Germline CDR1 LNHDA, CDR2 SQIVND (reference sequence). V was cut by 5 bases and J by 1 base, with 18 bases left in between. CDR3 residues: CASSVARTGTSGNTIYF. Written as DNA, the CDR3 is TGTGCCAGTAGTGTCGCCAGGACGGGAACATCTGGAAACACCATATATTTT.

This rearrangement joins TRBV9 to TRBJ1-2; weak D call: TRBD1 (5 bases). CDR3 length: 15 residues. The V gene's germline CDR1 is SGDLS and CDR2 YYNGEE. Trimming left V 1 base short and J 4 bases short, with 14 bases between. The CDR3 nucleotides are TGTGCCAGCAGCGTATCCACTCCCGGGGGCTATGGCTACACCTTC. Protein product: CASSVSTPGGYGYTF.

This sequence joins TRBV25-1 and TRBJ1-4; possible D gene TRBD1, 5 bases. The V gene's germline CDR1 is MGHDK and CDR2 SYGVNS. V shed 4 bases and J shed 8 bases, with 11 bases lying between them. This CDR3 contains 13 residues. The CDR3 nucleotides are TGTGCCAGCAGTGTTACAGGCGTCGAAAAACTGTTTTTT. As protein: CASSVTGVEKLFF.

The rearrangement uses TRBV20-1 and TRBJ2-7, with D perhaps being TRBD1 or TRBD2 (5 bases each). Germline V gene data show CDR1 as DFQATT and CDR2 as SNEGSKA (reference sequence). This CDR3 has 13 amino acids. V was pared by 3 bases and J by 3 bases, with 12 bases between. CDR3 sequence reads: CSASSGRNYEQYF. Here the CDR3 DNA reads TGCAGTGCTAGTTCGGGGCGTAACTACGAGCAGTACTTC.

This chain links TRBV3-1 (or the pseudogene TRBV3-2) with TRBJ2-5; the D is unclear. The CDR3 is made up of 17 amino acids. The V and J ends lost 1 base and 2 bases respectively, with 17 bases between them. Germline V CDR1 and CDR2: LGHDT, YNNKEL (reference sequence). The CDR3 loop is CASSQVVSSPFQETQYF. CDR3 bases: TGTGCCAGCAGCCAAGTCGTTTCCTCCCCGTTTCAAGAGACCCAGTACTTC.

This clone was seen only once. The chain recombines TRBV9 with TRBJ2-1, with unresolved D. Looked up from germline, CDR1 is SGDLS and CDR2 is YYNGEE. V was trimmed by 7 bases and J by 9 bases, leaving 17 bases between them. The CDR3 is made up of 13 amino acids. The CDR3 DNA reads as TGTGCCAGCGGCAGTCTAGTGGTTGCTGAGCAGTTCTTC. It is translated as CASGSLVVAEQFF.

As to this clone: Different DNA sequences within this sample yield the same CDR3. V and J are TRBV18 and TRBJ1-3; D remains unclear. This CDR3 region has 14 residues. The V end was cut by 2 bases, the J end by 0 bases, with 5 bases between. Germline assignment: CDR1 KGHSH and CDR2 LQKENI. CDR3 sequence reads: CASSPGSSGNTIYF. The CDR3 DNA reads as TGTGCCAGCTCACCAGGCAGCTCTGGAAACACCATATATTTT.

The chain uses TRBV27 and TRBJ1-2; D might be TRBD1 (6 bases). The CDR3 covers 13 residues. Trimming stripped 5 bases from V and 8 bases from J, with 15 bases between. Looked up from germline, CDR1 is MNHEY and CDR2 is SMNVEV (reference sequence). CDR3: CASSSTYRDGYTF. The DNA for the CDR3 is TGTGCCAGCAGTAGCACCTACAGGGACGGCTACACCTTC.

This chain joins TRBV3-1 (or the pseudogene TRBV3-2) and TRBJ2-7, with TRBD2 matching 12 bases. The CDR3 runs to 14 residues. The ends lost 4 bases at V and 7 bases at J; junction bases unmatched: 5. The germline gives CDR1 LGHDT, CDR2 YNNKEL (reference sequence). CDR3 nucleotide sequence: TGTGCCAGCAGCCGACTAGCGGGAGTGGGGGAGCAGTACTTC. Protein sequence: CASSRLAGVGEQYF.

V gene TRBV7-9 combines with J gene TRBJ2-7; 8 bases line up with TRBD2. Germline V gene lookup returns CDR1 SEHNR and CDR2 FQNEAQ (reference sequence). J lost 1 base, V lost 7 bases, and 21 bases had no gene match. This CDR3 spans 19 amino acids. DNA of the CDR3: TGTGCCAGCATGACGATCCGGGGGGGGACGCCGAATCGATCCTACGAGCAGTACTTC. This encodes CASMTIRGGTPNRSYEQYF.

The rearrangement links TRBV11-2 to TRBJ1-6; D is perhaps TRBD1 (5 bases). The CDR3 spans 12 residues. The V gene's germline CDR1 is SGHAT and CDR2 FQNNGV. Between the trimmed V and J ends, which lost 2 bases and 17 bases, there was a span of 13 bases. CDR3 sequence (DNA): TGTGCCAGCAGCTTACAGACAGCCCCCGTCCACTTT. Its protein product is CASSLQTAPVHF.

V gene TRBV2 combines with J gene TRBJ2-5; tentatively, D is TRBD1 (5 bases). CDR3 length equals 16 residues. Germline assignment: CDR1 SNHLY and CDR2 FYNNEI. Between the trimmed V and J ends, which lost 8 bases and 0 bases, there was a span of 19 bases. CDR3 residues: CASFPKAGNNQETQYF. The DNA for the CDR3 is TGTGCCAGCTTTCCCAAGGCAGGGAATAACCAAGAGACCCAGTACTTC.

The CDR3 sequence: CATEPAGTGWTEAFF. The CDR3 DNA follows: TGTGCCACCGAGCCGGCCGGGACAGGGTGGACTGAAGCTTTCTTT. The chain employs TRBV28 and TRBJ1-1, with 9 bases lining up with TRBD1. The CDR3 is made up of 15 amino acids. The V gene's germline CDR1 is MDHEN and CDR2 SYDVKM. With V trimmed by 10 bases and J by 5 bases, 14 bases remained unmatched.

The chain links TRBV27 to TRBJ1-1, with 7 bases identical to TRBD1. The V gene's germline CDR1 is MNHEY and CDR2 SMNVEV (reference sequence). The ends lost 3 bases at V and 0 bases at J; junction bases unmatched: 4. CDR3 length: 15 amino acids. The CDR3 DNA follows: TGTGCCAGCAGTTTGGCAGGGGGAATGAACACTGAAGCTTTCTTT. Encoded protein: CASSLAGGMNTEAFF.

This chain uses TRBV9 with TRBJ1-2, with TRBD1 matching 11 bases. CDR3 length equals 14 residues. CDR1 is SGDLS and CDR2 is YYNGEE in the germline V gene. V trimming: 3 bases; J trimming: 4 bases; junction bases outside the gene matches: 2. CDR3 protein: CASSGTGGSYGYTF. Here the CDR3 DNA reads TGTGCCAGCAGCGGGACAGGGGGCAGCTATGGCTACACCTTC.